This T cell receptor (beta chain) was observed in a study of CD8 T cells in ankylosing spondylitis. Study-level points and caveats: Eight or nine highly homologous variants made up a TCR beta motif that seemed to typify ankylosing spondylitis blood.

Concerning this clonotype: What it binds is unknown.

By quantitative 5'-RACE with molecular barcodes, the TCR beta libraries were made. MiXCR was run by TCRdb on the 5' RACE reads, yielding one entry per CDR3 protein. The data show roughly 450,000 distinct CDR3 sequences, 25% to 30% seen once. With 0 bases removed from V and 1 base from J, the gap between germline ends came to 10 bases. CDR1 and CDR2 (germline): SGDLS, YYNGEE. This CDR3 has 15 residues. This sequence was found in a male donor with ankylosing spondylitis. Sequencing was done on a sample of blood, either unsorted or a sorted T cell fraction (not recorded which). The chain is built from TRBV9 and TRBJ1-2; maybe TRBD1 (6 bases). Written as DNA, the CDR3 is TGTGCCAGCAGCGTAGGGCAGGGGCTTAACTATGGCTACACCTTC. This codes for CASSVGQGLNYGYTF.